This is a list of T cell receptor beta chains from one sample in a study of naive and memory T cell subsets. TCRdb itself ran the 5' RACE reads through MiXCR, one entry per CDR3 protein. The sample has 50,000 to 65,000 distinct CDR3 sequences, over 6% seen once. The receptors stem from a female donor in good health. Each CDR3 is given with its conserved first and last residue. D genes are given only for firm matches. Size is stated for part of the rows, as once, few or many counts, or as a class when the clone is expanded.

V	D	size	J	CDR3	DNA
TRBV29-1	.	many	TRBJ1-2	CSVEDTVRYTF	TGCAGCGTTGAAGATACAGTACGCTACACCTTC
TRBV11-1	.	few	TRBJ1-2	CASSLGFDYGYTF	TGTGCCAGCAGCTTGGGGTTTGACTATGGCTACACCTTC
TRBV20-1	.	few	TRBJ2-5	CSARPPLDRRIQETQYF	TGCAGTGCTAGGCCCCCGCTGGACAGACGAATCCAAGAGACCCAGTACTTC
TRBV6-2/TRBV6-3	.	few	TRBJ2-7	CASSSAGTGTYEQYF	TGTGCCAGCAGTTCCGCGGGGACGGGTACCTACGAGCAGTACTTC
TRBV9	TRBD1	few	TRBJ2-3	CASSSTGPRDTQYF	TGTGCCAGCAGTTCGACAGGGCCCCGAGATACGCAGTATTTT
TRBV7-3	TRBD1	few	TRBJ2-7	CASSLREGAEQYF	TGTGCCAGCAGCTTACGCGAGGGGGCCGAGCAGTACTTC
TRBV4-3	.	many	TRBJ2-7	CASSLTTQGYEQYF	TGCGCCAGCAGTCTGACAACACAGGGATACGAGCAGTACTTC
TRBV5-1	.	.	TRBJ1-1	CASSWEQVRNTEAFF	TGCGCCAGCAGCTGGGAACAGGTTAGGAACACTGAAGCTTTCTTT
TRBV18	TRBD2	.	TRBJ2-5	CASSLGLAKETQYF	TGTGCCAGCTCACTCGGACTAGCTAAAGAGACCCAGTACTTC
TRBV4-2	.	few	TRBJ2-2	CASSQFGSGAENTGELFF	TGTGCCAGCAGCCAATTCGGGTCAGGGGCTGAGAACACCGGGGAGCTGTTTTTT
TRBV10-3	.	few	TRBJ2-2	CAISAGNTGELFF	TGTGCCATCAGTGCTGGTAACACCGGGGAGCTGTTTTTT
TRBV20-1	TRBD2	medium-sized	TRBJ2-3	CSAVQGSSGGQDTQYF	TGCAGTGCCGTACAGGGGTCTAGCGGGGGACAGGATACGCAGTATTTT